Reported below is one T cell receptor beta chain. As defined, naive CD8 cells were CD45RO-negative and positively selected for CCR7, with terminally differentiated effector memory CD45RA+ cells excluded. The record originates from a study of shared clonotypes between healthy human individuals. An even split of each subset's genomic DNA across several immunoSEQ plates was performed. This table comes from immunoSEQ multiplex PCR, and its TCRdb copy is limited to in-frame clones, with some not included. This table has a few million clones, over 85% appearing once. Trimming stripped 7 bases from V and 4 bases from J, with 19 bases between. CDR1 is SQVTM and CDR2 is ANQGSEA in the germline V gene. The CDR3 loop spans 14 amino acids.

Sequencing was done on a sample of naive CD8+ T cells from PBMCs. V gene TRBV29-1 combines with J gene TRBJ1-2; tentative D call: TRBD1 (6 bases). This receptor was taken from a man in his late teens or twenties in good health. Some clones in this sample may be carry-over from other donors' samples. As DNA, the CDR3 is TGCAGCGCTCTAGGGGGGGGCGAAGGCTATGGCTACACCTTC. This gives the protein CSALGGGEGYGYTF.